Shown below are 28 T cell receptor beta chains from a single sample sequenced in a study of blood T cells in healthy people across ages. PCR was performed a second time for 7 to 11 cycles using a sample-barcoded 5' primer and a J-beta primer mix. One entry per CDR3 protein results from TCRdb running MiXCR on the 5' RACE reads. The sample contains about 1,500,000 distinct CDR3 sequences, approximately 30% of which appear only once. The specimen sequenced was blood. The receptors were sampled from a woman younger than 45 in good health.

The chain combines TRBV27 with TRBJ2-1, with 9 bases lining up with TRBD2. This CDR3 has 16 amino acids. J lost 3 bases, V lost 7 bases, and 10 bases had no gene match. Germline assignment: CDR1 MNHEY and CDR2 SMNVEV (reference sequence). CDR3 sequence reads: CASNPSGLAGYNEQFF. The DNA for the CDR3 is TGTGCCAGCAACCCCTCGGGACTAGCAGGCTACAATGAGCAGTTCTTC.

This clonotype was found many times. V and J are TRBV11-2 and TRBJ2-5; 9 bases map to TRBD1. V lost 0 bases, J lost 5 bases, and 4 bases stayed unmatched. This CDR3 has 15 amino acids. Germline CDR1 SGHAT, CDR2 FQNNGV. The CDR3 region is CASSLEVGQGETQYF. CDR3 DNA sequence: TGTGCCAGCAGCTTAGAGGTGGGACAGGGTGAGACCCAGTACTTC.

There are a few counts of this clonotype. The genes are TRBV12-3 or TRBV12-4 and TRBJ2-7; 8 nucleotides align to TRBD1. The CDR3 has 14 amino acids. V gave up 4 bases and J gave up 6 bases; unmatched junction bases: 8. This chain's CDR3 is CASSSPGTGVEQYF. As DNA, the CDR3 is TGTGCCAGCAGTTCCCCCGGGACAGGCGTCGAGCAGTACTTC.

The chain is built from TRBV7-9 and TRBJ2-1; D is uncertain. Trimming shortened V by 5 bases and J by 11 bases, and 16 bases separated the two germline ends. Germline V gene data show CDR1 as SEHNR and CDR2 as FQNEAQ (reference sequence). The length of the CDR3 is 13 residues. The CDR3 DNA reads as TGTGCCAGCAGCAATATCCCCCAAGATCAGCAGTTCTTC. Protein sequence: CASSNIPQDQQFF.

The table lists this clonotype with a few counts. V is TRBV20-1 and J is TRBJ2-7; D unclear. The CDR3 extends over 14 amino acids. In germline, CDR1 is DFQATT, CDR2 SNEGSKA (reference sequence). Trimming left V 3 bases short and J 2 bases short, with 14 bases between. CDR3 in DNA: TGCAGTGCTAGGGGCCAGCATACAACCTACGAGCAGTACTTC. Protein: CSARGQHTTYEQYF.

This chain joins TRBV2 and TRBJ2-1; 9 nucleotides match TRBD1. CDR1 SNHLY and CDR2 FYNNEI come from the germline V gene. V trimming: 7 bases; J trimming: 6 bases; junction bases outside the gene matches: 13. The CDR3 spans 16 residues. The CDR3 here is CASIDTGTGPPNEQFF. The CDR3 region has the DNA TGTGCCAGCATCGACACCGGGACAGGGCCACCCAATGAGCAGTTCTTC.

The CDR3 reads CASSSDPGGREQYF. CDR3 DNA sequence: TGTGCCAGCAGCTCGGACCCTGGAGGACGAGAGCAGTACTTC. The chain combines TRBV7-2 with TRBJ2-7, with D perhaps TRBD2 (5 bases). The V end lost 4 bases, the J end lost 7 bases, and 17 bases lay between the germline ends. CDR1 SGHTA and CDR2 FQGNSA come from the germline V gene. CDR3 length equals 14 residues. Full variable domain (rest looked up from reference TRBV7-2 and TRBJ2-7): GAGVSQSPSNKVTEKGKDVELRCDPISGHTALYWYRQSLGQGLEFLIYFQGNSAPDKSGLPSDRFSAERTGGSVSTLTIQRTQQEDSAVYLCASSSDPGGREQYFGPGTRLTVT.

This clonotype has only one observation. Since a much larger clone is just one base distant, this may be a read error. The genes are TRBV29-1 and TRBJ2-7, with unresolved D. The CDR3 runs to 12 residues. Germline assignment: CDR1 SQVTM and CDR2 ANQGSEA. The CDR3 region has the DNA TGCAGAGCTACAGAGGCGGATAATGAGCAGTACTTC. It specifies CRATEADNEQYF.

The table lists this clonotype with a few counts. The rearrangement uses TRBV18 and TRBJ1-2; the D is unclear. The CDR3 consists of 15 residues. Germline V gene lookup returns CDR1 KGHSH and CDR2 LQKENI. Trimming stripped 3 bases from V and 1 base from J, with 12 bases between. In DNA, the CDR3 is TGTGCCAGCTCACCTACGGGCGACCTTAACTATGGCTACACCTTC. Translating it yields CASSPTGDLNYGYTF.

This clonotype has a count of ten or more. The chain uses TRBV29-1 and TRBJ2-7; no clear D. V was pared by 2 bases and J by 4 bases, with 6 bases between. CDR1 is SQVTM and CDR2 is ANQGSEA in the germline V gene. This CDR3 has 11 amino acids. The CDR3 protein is CSVEIIYEQYF. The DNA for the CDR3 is TGCAGCGTTGAAATAATATACGAGCAGTACTTC.

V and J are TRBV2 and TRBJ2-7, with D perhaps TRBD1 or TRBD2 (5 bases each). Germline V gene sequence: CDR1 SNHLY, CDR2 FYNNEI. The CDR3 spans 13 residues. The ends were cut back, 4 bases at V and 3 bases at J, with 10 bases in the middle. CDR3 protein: CASSGDGVYEQYF. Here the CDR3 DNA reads TGTGCCAGCAGTGGGGACGGAGTCTACGAGCAGTACTTC.

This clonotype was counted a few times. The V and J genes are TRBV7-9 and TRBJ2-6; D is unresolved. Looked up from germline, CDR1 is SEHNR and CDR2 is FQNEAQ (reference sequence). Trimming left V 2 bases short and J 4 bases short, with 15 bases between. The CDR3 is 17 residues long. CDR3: CASSLQGSLGGANVLTF. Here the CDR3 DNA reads TGTGCCAGCAGCTTACAAGGCTCCTTGGGGGGGGCCAACGTCCTGACTTTC.

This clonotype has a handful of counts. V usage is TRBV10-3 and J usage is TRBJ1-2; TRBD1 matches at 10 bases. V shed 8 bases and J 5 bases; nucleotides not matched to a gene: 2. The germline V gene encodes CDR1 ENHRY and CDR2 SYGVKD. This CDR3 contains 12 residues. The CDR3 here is CAIGDRGYGYTF. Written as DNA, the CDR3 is TGTGCCATCGGGGACAGGGGTTATGGCTACACCTTC.

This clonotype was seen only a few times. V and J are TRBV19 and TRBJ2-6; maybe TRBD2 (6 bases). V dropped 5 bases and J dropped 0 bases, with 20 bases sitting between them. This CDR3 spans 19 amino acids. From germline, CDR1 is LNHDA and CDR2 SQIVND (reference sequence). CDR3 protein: CASSPLEDYSFSGANVLTF. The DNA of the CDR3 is TGTGCCAGTAGTCCCCTCGAGGACTACTCTTTCTCTGGGGCCAACGTCCTGACTTTC.

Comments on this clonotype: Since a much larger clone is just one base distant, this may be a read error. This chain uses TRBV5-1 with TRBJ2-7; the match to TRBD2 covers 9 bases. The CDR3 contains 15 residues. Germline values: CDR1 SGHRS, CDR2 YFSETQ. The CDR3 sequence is CAGSTGGSGSPEQYF. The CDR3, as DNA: TGCGCCGGCAGCACGGGGGGTAGCGGGAGTCCCGAGCAGTACTTC.

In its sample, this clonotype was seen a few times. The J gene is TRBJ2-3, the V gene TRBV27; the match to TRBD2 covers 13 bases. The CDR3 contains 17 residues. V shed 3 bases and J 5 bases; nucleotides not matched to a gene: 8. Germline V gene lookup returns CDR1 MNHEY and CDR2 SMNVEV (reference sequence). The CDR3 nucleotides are TGTGCCAGCAGTTTCTGGGGACTAGCGGGGACCAGAGATACGCAGTATTTT. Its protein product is CASSFWGLAGTRDTQYF.

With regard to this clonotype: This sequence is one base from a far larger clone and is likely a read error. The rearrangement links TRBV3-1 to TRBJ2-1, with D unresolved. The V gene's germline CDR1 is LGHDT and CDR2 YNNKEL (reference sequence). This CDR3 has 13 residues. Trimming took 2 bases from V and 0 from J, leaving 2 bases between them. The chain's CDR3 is CASSQTSYNEQFF. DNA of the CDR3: TGTGCCAGCAGCCAAACCTCCTACAATGAGCAGTTCTTC.

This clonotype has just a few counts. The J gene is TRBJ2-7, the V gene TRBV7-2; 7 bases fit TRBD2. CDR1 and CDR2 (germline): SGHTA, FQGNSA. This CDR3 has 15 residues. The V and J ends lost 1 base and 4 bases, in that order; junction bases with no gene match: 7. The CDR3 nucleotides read TGTGCCAGCAGCTTAGAAGCGGGAATGGGGTACGAGCAGTACTTC. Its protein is CASSLEAGMGYEQYF.

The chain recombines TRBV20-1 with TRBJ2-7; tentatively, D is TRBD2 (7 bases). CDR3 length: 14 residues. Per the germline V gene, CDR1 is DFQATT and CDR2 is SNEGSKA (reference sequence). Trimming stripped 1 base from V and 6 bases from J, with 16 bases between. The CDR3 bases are TGCAGTGCTAGAGGGGGGGGCCAGAACGTCGAGCAGTACTTC. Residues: CSARGGGQNVEQYF.

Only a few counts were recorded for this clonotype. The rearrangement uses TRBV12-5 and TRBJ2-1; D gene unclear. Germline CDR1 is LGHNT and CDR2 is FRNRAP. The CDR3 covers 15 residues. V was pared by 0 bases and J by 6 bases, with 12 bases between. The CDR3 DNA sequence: TGTGCTAGTGGTTTGGTCGGCAGGCCGGGCAATGAGCAGTTCTTC. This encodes CASGLVGRPGNEQFF.

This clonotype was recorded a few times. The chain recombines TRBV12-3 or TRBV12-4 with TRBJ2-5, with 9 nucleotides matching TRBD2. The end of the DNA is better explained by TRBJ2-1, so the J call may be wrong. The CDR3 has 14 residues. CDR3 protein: CASSASGAQETQFF. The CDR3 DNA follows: TGTGCCAGCAGTGCTAGCGGGGCACAAGAGACCCAGTTCTTC.

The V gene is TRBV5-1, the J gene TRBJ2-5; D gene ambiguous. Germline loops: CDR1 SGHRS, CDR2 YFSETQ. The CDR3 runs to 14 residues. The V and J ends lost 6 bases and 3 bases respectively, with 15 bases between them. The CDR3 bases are TGCGCCAGCAACTCGGGTCGGGTAGAAGAGACCCAGTACTTC. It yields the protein CASNSGRVEETQYF.

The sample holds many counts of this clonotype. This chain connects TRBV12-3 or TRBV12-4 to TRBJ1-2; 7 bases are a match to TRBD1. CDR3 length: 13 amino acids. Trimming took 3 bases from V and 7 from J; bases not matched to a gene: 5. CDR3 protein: CASSLRAGGGYTF. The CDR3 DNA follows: TGTGCCAGCAGTTTGAGGGCAGGGGGTGGCTACACCTTC.

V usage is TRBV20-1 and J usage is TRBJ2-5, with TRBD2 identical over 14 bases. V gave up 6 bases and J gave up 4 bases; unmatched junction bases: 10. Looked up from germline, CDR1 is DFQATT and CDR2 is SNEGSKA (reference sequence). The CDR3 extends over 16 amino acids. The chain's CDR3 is CSATSGGAPPAETQYF. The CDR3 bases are TGCAGTGCGACTAGCGGGGGGGCCCCCCCGGCAGAGACCCAGTACTTC.

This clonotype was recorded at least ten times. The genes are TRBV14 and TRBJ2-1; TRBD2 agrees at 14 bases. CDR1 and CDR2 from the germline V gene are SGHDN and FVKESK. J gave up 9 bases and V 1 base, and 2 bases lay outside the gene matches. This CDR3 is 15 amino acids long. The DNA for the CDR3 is TGTGCCAGCAGCCAAGGACTAGCGGGAGGGGGTGAGCAGTTCTTC. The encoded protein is CASSQGLAGGGEQFF.

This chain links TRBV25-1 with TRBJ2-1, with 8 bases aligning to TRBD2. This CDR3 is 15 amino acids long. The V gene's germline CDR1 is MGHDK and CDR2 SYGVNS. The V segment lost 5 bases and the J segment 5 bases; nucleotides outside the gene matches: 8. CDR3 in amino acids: CASSTRLALNNEQFF. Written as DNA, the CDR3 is TGTGCCAGCAGTACCCGACTAGCGCTTAACAATGAGCAGTTCTTC.

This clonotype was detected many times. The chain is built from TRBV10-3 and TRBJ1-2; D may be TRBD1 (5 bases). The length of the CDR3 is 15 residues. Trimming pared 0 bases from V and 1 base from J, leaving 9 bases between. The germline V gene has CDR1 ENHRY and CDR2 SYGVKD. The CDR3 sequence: CAISESGRINYGYTF. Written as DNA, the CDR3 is TGTGCCATCAGTGAGTCGGGGCGGATTAACTATGGCTACACCTTC.

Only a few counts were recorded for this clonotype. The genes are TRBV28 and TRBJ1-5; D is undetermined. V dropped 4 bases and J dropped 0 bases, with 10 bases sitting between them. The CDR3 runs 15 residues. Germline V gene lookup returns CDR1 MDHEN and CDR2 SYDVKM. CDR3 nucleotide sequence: TGTGCCAGCAGTTCGGGAATCTATAGCAATCAGCCCCAGCATTTT. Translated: CASSSGIYSNQPQHF. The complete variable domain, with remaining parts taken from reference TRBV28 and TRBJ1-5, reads DVKVTQSSRYLVKRTGEKVFLECVQDMDHENMFWYRQDPGLGLRLIYFSYDVKMKEKGDIPEGYSVSREKKERFSLILESASTNQTSMYLCASSSGIYSNQPQHFGDGTRLSIL.